These 31 T cell receptor beta chains were sequenced from one sample in a study of PD-1 blockade in classical Hodgkin lymphoma. There was relapse after autologous stem cell transplantation in every patient, and there was variation in brentuximab vedotin exposure. Sequencing used immunoSEQ multiplex PCR; TCRdb keeps in-frame clones, though not all of them. The table records 55,000 to 75,000 clones, approximately 94% of them present only once. The source material was peripheral blood mononuclear cells (PBMCs), sampled at baseline. Source of these receptors: a human donor with classical Hodgkin lymphoma.

This rearrangement joins TRBV28 to TRBJ2-5; tentatively, D is TRBD1 (7 bases). The V gene's germline CDR1 is MDHEN and CDR2 SYDVKM. CDR3 length: 14 amino acids. Trimming left V 3 bases short and J 4 bases short, with 12 bases between. The CDR3 here is CASSLAGGLETQYF. Here the CDR3 DNA reads TGTGCCAGCAGTTTGGCAGGGGGGTTAGAGACCCAGTACTTC. The complete variable domain, with remaining parts taken from reference TRBV28 and TRBJ2-5, reads DVKVTQSSRYLVKRTGEKVFLECVQDMDHENMFWYRQDPGLGLRLIYFSYDVKMKEKGDIPEGYSVSREKKERFSLILESASTNQTSMYLCASSLAGGLETQYFGPGTRLLVL.

The chain couples TRBV7-6 to TRBJ2-5; TRBD2 is a possible D gene (5 bases). Trimming took off 2 bases at V and 6 bases at J, with 13 bases between the two ends. Germline-derived CDR1 and CDR2 are SGHVS and FNYEAQ. The CDR3 is 14 amino acids. CDR3 sequence: CASSLLVGVQTQYF. For the CDR3, the DNA is TGTGCCAGCAGCTTATTGGTCGGGGTGCAGACCCAGTACTTC.

This clone was counted once. The rearrangement joins TRBV2 to TRBJ1-1, with TRBD1 matching over 7 bases. Germline V gene data show CDR1 as SNHLY and CDR2 as FYNNEI. This CDR3 has 14 residues. The V gene end was trimmed by 2 bases and the J gene end by 5 bases; junction bases not matched to a gene: 5. The CDR3: CASSEPTGRTEAFF. Written as DNA, the CDR3 is TGTGCCAGCAGTGAACCGACAGGGCGAACTGAAGCTTTCTTT.

This chain connects TRBV7-9 to TRBJ2-2; D is perhaps TRBD1 (6 bases). Germline-derived CDR1 and CDR2 are SEHNR and FQNEAQ (reference sequence). The V and J ends lost 4 bases and 2 bases respectively, with 11 bases between them. The length of the CDR3 is 15 residues. The CDR3, as DNA: TGTGCCAGCAGCTCCCGGGACATCAACACCGGGGAGCTGTTTTTT. This codes for CASSSRDINTGELFF.

The chain recombines TRBV4-2 with TRBJ2-5; 10 nucleotides agree with TRBD2. From germline, CDR1 is LGHNA and CDR2 YNFKEQ. The CDR3 totals 17 residues. V dropped 1 base and J dropped 5; count of bases not matched to a gene: 10. In nucleotides, the CDR3 is TGTGCCAGCAGCCAAGTACAGAGCGGGGGGGCCCAGGAGACCCAGTACTTC. Translation gives CASSQVQSGGAQETQYF.

The chain links TRBV28 to TRBJ2-3; 9 nucleotides match TRBD2. The CDR3 length is 15 residues. Trimming at V came to 3 bases and at J to 4 bases, leaving 5 bases not matched to a gene. CDR1 is MDHEN and CDR2 is SYDVKM in the germline V gene. The CDR3 here is CASSFVGGRADTQYF. In nucleotides, the CDR3 is TGTGCCAGCAGTTTTGTGGGCGGGAGGGCAGATACGCAGTATTTT.

The chain links TRBV7-9 to TRBJ1-2; TRBD1 aligns across 10 bases. The CDR3 has 14 residues. Trimming at V came to 4 bases and at J to 2 bases, leaving 1 base not matched to a gene. Germline V CDR1 and CDR2: SEHNR, FQNEAQ (reference sequence). CDR3 amino acids: CASSSGQGNYGYTF. The DNA for the CDR3 is TGTGCCAGCAGCTCGGGACAGGGGAACTATGGCTACACCTTC.

The V call is TRBV7-9, the J call TRBJ2-1; unclear D gene. This CDR3 region has 13 residues. Germline V gene lookup returns CDR1 SEHNR and CDR2 FQNEAQ (reference sequence). V was clipped by 6 bases and J by 5 bases, with 11 bases between them. The CDR3 loop is CASRALKDNEQFF. CDR3 nucleotides: TGTGCCAGCAGAGCTTTGAAGGACAATGAGCAGTTCTTC.

The chain employs TRBV4-2 and TRBJ2-7; D remains unclear. Germline-derived CDR1 and CDR2 are LGHNA and YNFKEQ. This CDR3 is 15 amino acids long. V was pared by 6 bases and J by 0 bases, with 15 bases between. The CDR3: CASSPPEASSYEQYF. For the CDR3, the DNA is TGTGCCAGCAGTCCCCCCGAGGCGAGCTCCTACGAGCAGTACTTC.

J is TRBJ2-7 and V is TRBV30; D remains ambiguous. Trimming shortened V by 2 bases and J by 5 bases, and 13 bases separated the two germline ends. The CDR3 has 13 residues. Germline V CDR1 and CDR2: GTSNPN, SVGIG (reference sequence). The CDR3 sequence is CAWSRGLDDEQYF. The CDR3 DNA is TGTGCCTGGAGTAGAGGCCTAGACGACGAGCAGTACTTC.

The chain uses TRBV2 and TRBJ2-1; TRBD1 aligns across 8 bases. Unmatched junction bases numbered 8, after V lost 7 bases and J lost 0 bases. The CDR3 contains 16 residues. Per the germline V gene, CDR1 is SNHLY and CDR2 is FYNNEI. The CDR3: CASTWTGSISYNEQFF. The CDR3, as DNA: TGTGCCAGCACCTGGACAGGGAGCATCTCCTACAATGAGCAGTTCTTC.

V usage is TRBV7-9 and J usage is TRBJ1-1, with D possibly matching TRBD1 (5 bases). Germline loops: CDR1 SEHNR, CDR2 FQNEAQ (reference sequence). The CDR3 length is 16 residues. The V and J ends lost 1 base and 1 base respectively, with 13 bases between them. The CDR3 reads CASSLVGIGTNTEAFF. The CDR3 bases are TGTGCCAGCAGCTTAGTGGGTATAGGGACGAACACTGAAGCTTTCTTT.

This chain uses TRBV7-9 with TRBJ1-1; 8 bases are shared with TRBD1. The CDR3 sequence is 18 residues long. The germline CDR1 and CDR2 sequences are SEHNR and FQNEAQ (reference sequence). After removal of 0 bases from V and 1 base from J, the junction contained 10 bases not matched to a gene. The DNA for the CDR3 is TGTGCCAGCAGCTTAGCCTTTTTCAGGGGGCCCGGGAACACTGAAGCTTTCTTT. It specifies CASSLAFFRGPGNTEAFF.

The chain links TRBV4-3 to TRBJ2-2; 9 bases align to TRBD2. With V trimmed by 1 base and J by 2 bases, 2 bases remained unmatched. The CDR3 is 16 amino acids. The germline CDR1 and CDR2 sequences are LGHNA and YSLEER. The CDR3 bases are TGCGCCAGCAGCCAAGGGCGGGAGGGCAACACCGGGGAGCTGTTTTTT. It encodes CASSQGREGNTGELFF.

The chain links TRBV7-8 to TRBJ2-2; D possibly corresponds to TRBD1 (5 bases). Trimming took 5 bases from V and 6 from J, leaving 22 bases between them. Per the germline V gene, CDR1 is SGHVS and CDR2 is FQNEAQ. This CDR3 spans 17 amino acids. The CDR3 here is CASSDPTGRLYSGELFF. CDR3 DNA: TGTGCCAGCAGCGACCCCACAGGACGCCTTTATTCCGGGGAGCTGTTTTTT.

This clone was found a few times. The chain uses TRBV27 and TRBJ2-2, with D possibly being TRBD1 or TRBD2 (5 bases each). The CDR3 sequence is 16 residues long. Deletions cut 5 bases from V and 0 bases from J, with 13 bases between. Germline V gives CDR1 MNHEY, CDR2 SMNVEV (reference sequence). In nucleotides, the CDR3 is TGTGCCAGCAGTCCCGGGACGCAGCCGAACACCGGGGAGCTGTTTTTT. Translation: CASSPGTQPNTGELFF.

The chain links TRBV7-9 to TRBJ2-1, with D uncertain. CDR3 length: 12 amino acids. The V gene's germline CDR1 is SEHNR and CDR2 FQNEAQ (reference sequence). V lost 2 bases and J lost 6, with 5 bases in between. CDR3 nucleotide sequence: TGTGCCAGCAGCTTAAGAGTCAATGAGCAGTTCTTC. It yields the protein CASSLRVNEQFF.

The V gene is TRBV21-1, the J gene TRBJ2-7. TRBV21-1 is a known pseudogene. This CDR3 contains 14 residues. CDR3 loop: CASSKLWGSYEQYF. The CDR3 DNA reads TGTGCCAGCAGCAAACTTTGGGGGTCCTACGAGCAGTACTTC.

The chain links TRBV7-2 to TRBJ1-4, with unresolved D. The CDR3 sequence is 13 residues long. Germline V gives CDR1 SGHTA, CDR2 FQGNSA. V lost 5 bases to trimming and J lost 8 bases, with 12 bases between them. The CDR3 region is CASSNYGEEKLFF. CDR3 DNA: TGTGCCAGCAGCAATTACGGGGAGGAAAAACTGTTTTTT.

This clone was recorded only once. V usage is TRBV27 and J usage is TRBJ2-1; perhaps TRBD2 as D (5 bases). There are 13 residues in the CDR3. CDR1 and CDR2 (germline): MNHEY, SMNVEV (reference sequence). V was shortened by 8 bases and J by 6 bases, with 14 bases between the two germline ends. This CDR3 reads CASRRGLANEQFF. CDR3 nucleotides: TGTGCCAGCCGCCGGGGTCTGGCCAATGAGCAGTTCTTC.

The rearrangement links TRBV5-1 to TRBJ2-2; D gene unclear. Germline assignment: CDR1 SGHRS and CDR2 YFSETQ. The V end was cut by 4 bases, the J end by 5 bases, with 9 bases between. The CDR3 extends over 13 amino acids. In nucleotides, the CDR3 is TGCGCCAGCAGCGTATCAGCGACCGGGGAGCTGTTTTTT. It encodes CASSVSATGELFF.

For the CDR3, the DNA is TGTGCCAGCAGTTTTCGGGACTATGGCCCCCAAGAGACCCAGTACTTC. This encodes CASSFRDYGPQETQYF. This chain uses TRBV28 with TRBJ2-5; 7 bases line up with TRBD2. The CDR3 runs 16 residues. V trimming: 3 bases; J trimming: 1 base; junction bases outside the gene matches: 8. The germline CDR1 and CDR2 sequences are MDHEN and SYDVKM.

V is TRBV7-7 and J is TRBJ2-7; the D gene could be TRBD1 or TRBD2 (5 bases each). The CDR3 totals 15 residues. The ends were cut back, 0 bases at V and 3 bases at J, with 12 bases in the middle. From germline, CDR1 is SSHAT and CDR2 FNYEAQ (reference sequence). The DNA for the CDR3 is TGTGCCAGCAGCTTAGCGGGGGATCGCGGCTACGAGCAGTACTTC. Residues: CASSLAGDRGYEQYF.

The chain recombines TRBV6-4 with TRBJ1-6, with D perhaps matching TRBD1 (6 bases). The ends were cut back, 9 bases at V and 0 bases at J, with 21 bases in the middle. From germline, CDR1 is MRHNA and CDR2 SNTAGT. The CDR3 spans 18 residues. The DNA of the CDR3 is TGTGCCAGGATTAACTGGACAGACCTGAGCTCCTATAATTCACCCCTCCACTTT. Amino acids: CARINWTDLSSYNSPLHF.

The DNA of the CDR3 is TGTGCCAGCAATCCGGGACAGGGGGCTGCCGGAAACACCATATATTTT. It codes for CASNPGQGAAGNTIYF. The V and J genes are TRBV25-1 and TRBJ1-3; the match to TRBD1 covers 12 bases. The junction had 8 bases not matched to a gene; V was cut back by 7 bases and J by 4 bases. Germline CDR1 and CDR2: MGHDK and SYGVNS. CDR3 length: 16 residues.

V and J are TRBV9 and TRBJ2-7; D remains ambiguous. V was trimmed by 8 bases and J by 0 bases, leaving 15 bases between them. CDR3 length equals 14 residues. Germline CDR1 is SGDLS and CDR2 is YYNGEE. Here the CDR3 reads CARIDSPDSYEQYF. In DNA, the CDR3 is TGTGCCAGAATAGACTCACCCGACTCCTACGAGCAGTACTTC.

J is TRBJ2-1 and V is TRBV9, with 9 bases lining up with TRBD2. The CDR3 is made up of 17 amino acids. Per the germline V gene, CDR1 is SGDLS and CDR2 is YYNGEE. The ends lost 3 bases at V and 5 bases at J; junction bases unmatched: 12. The chain's CDR3 is CASSGGVLAGKNNEQFF. The CDR3 nucleotides read TGTGCCAGCAGCGGAGGGGTTCTAGCGGGGAAGAACAATGAGCAGTTCTTC.

V is TRBV28 and J is TRBJ2-3, with D tentatively TRBD1 (6 bases). The ends were cut back, 6 bases at V and 1 base at J, with 14 bases in the middle. The germline CDR1 and CDR2 sequences are MDHEN and SYDVKM. The CDR3 is 15 residues long. CDR3 nucleotide sequence: TGTGCCAGCAGCCCCAGGGGTCAGGGCACAGATACGCAGTATTTT. Translating it yields CASSPRGQGTDTQYF.

The chain recombines TRBV27 with TRBJ1-1; 10 positions agree with TRBD1. The V and J ends lost 3 bases and 10 bases, in that order; junction bases with no gene match: 8. The CDR3 loop spans 14 amino acids. Germline V CDR1 and CDR2: MNHEY, SMNVEV (reference sequence). The CDR3 DNA sequence: TGTGCCAGCAGTTTGGGGACAGGGGACCCGCGAGCTTTCTTT. As protein: CASSLGTGDPRAFF.

This rearrangement joins TRBV5-1 to TRBJ1-1; 10 nucleotides agree with TRBD1. The CDR3 has 16 amino acids. The V and J ends lost 0 bases and 1 base, in that order; junction bases with no gene match: 3. The germline V gene encodes CDR1 SGHRS and CDR2 YFSETQ. CDR3 loop: CASSLGQGAWNTEAFF. DNA of the CDR3: TGCGCCAGCAGCTTGGGACAGGGGGCTTGGAACACTGAAGCTTTCTTT.

The genes are TRBV7-3 and TRBJ1-1; D is unresolved. V was clipped by 0 bases and J by 3 bases, with 8 bases between them. CDR3 size: 14 residues. From germline, CDR1 is SGHTA and CDR2 FQGTGA. The CDR3 bases are TGTGCCAGCAGCTTAACTGCGCGAGACACTGAAGCTTTCTTT. The encoded protein is CASSLTARDTEAFF.